This T cell receptor beta chain was captured by sequencing in a study of T-cell reconstitution after alpha-beta-depleted transplantation in children. Trimming took 3 bases from V and 6 from J, leaving 17 bases between them. The CDR3 consists of 14 residues. Germline V CDR1 and CDR2: SQVTM, ANQGSEA. Using unique molecular identifiers, the investigators prepared the TCRbeta library. TCRdb re-called the PCR reads through MiXCR, storing one row per CDR3 protein. The sample lists 600,000 to 700,000 distinct CDR3 sequences, 16% occurring once. This clonotype has a count of ten or more. The clonotype originates from a human donor who donated a stem cell graft to a child with acute myeloid leukemia. The sample was PBMCs from the stem cell graft donor, taken from the stem cell graft. The chain couples TRBV29-1 to TRBJ2-5, with a tentative D call TRBD1 (5 bases). CDR3 in DNA: TGCAGCGTTGAGCAAAGAAGGGGCGTGAAGACCCAGTACTTC. Translation: CSVEQRRGVKTQYF. The complete variable domain, with remaining parts taken from reference TRBV29-1 and TRBJ2-5, reads SAVISQKPSRDICQRGTSLTIQCQVDSQVTMMFWYRQQPGQSLTLIATANQGSEATYESGFVIDKFPISRPNLTFSTLTVSNMSPEDSSIYLCSVEQRRGVKTQYFGPGTRLLVL.